The 32 T cell receptor beta chains reported below all come from one sample, sequenced in a study of neurological immune-mediated disorders. From the 5' RACE reads, TCRdb called clonotypes with MiXCR, one entry per CDR3 protein. Of 25,000 to 35,000 distinct CDR3 sequences listed, around 14% are singletons. Source material: PBMCs. All receptors come from a man between 65 and 85 years old in good health.

This clonotype was seen at least ten times. The genes are TRBV14 and TRBJ1-3; D is possibly TRBD1 (5 bases). The germline CDR1 and CDR2 sequences are SGHDN and FVKESK. The CDR3 runs to 16 residues. Trimming cost V 0 bases and J 8 bases, with 17 bases left between them. The CDR3 loop reads CASSQDCMRGADTIYF. The DNA of the CDR3 is TGTGCCAGCAGCCAAGATTGTATGAGGGGCGCAGACACCATATATTTT.

J is TRBJ2-7 and V is TRBV6-6; D is undetermined. CDR3 length: 14 amino acids. Germline CDR1 is MNHNY and CDR2 is SVGAGI (reference sequence). Trimming shortened V by 6 bases and J by 4 bases, and 16 bases separated the two germline ends. In DNA, the CDR3 is TGTGCCAGCAGCCAGGCCAGGAGCAGGTACGAGCAGTACTTC. Encoded protein: CASSQARSRYEQYF.

This clonotype was seen many times. The chain links TRBV29-1 to TRBJ2-1; tentatively, D is TRBD1 (5 bases). CDR1 and CDR2 from the germline V gene are SQVTM and ANQGSEA. The length of the CDR3 is 17 residues. V lost 0 bases, J lost 4 bases, and 19 bases lay in between. The CDR3 nucleotides are TGCAGCGTTGAAGAACAGCAGGGATTTGGTGTATACAATGAGCAGTTCTTC. It encodes CSVEEQQGFGVYNEQFF.

Only a few counts were recorded for this clonotype. The V gene is TRBV7-6, the J gene TRBJ1-1, with 7 bases identical to TRBD1. This CDR3 has 17 amino acids. Germline loops: CDR1 SGHVS, CDR2 FNYEAQ. V gave up 5 bases and J gave up 5 bases; unmatched junction bases: 17. CDR3: CASSPQGWTGEGTEAFF. In DNA, the CDR3 is TGTGCCAGCAGCCCCCAGGGCTGGACAGGAGAGGGGACTGAAGCTTTCTTT. Filled out from reference TRBV7-6 and TRBJ1-1, the complete variable domain reads GAGVSQSPRYKVTKRGQDVALRCDPISGHVSLYWYRQALGQGPEFLTYFNYEAQQDKSGLPNDRFSAERPEGSISTLTIQRTEQRDSAMYRCASSPQGWTGEGTEAFFGQGTRLTVV.

In this sample, this clonotype turned up many times. J is TRBJ1-5 and V is TRBV18; no clear D. Trimming took off 6 bases at V and 7 bases at J, with 13 bases between the two ends. The CDR3 has 13 residues. CDR1 KGHSH and CDR2 LQKENI come from the germline V gene. As DNA, the CDR3 is TGTGCCAGCTCCCCGGGAGGTAGCCAGCCCCAGCATTTT. This codes for CASSPGGSQPQHF. Combining the CDR3 with reference TRBV18 and TRBJ1-5 gives the whole variable domain NAGVMQNPRHLVRRRGQEARLRCSPMKGHSHVYWYRQLPEEGLKFMVYLQKENIIDESGMPKERFSAEFPKEGPSILRIQQVVRGDSAAYFCASSPGGSQPQHFGDGTRLSIL.

J is TRBJ2-1 and V is TRBV29-1, with TRBD1 matching over 9 bases. CDR3 length equals 16 residues. The ends lost 0 bases at V and 1 base at J; junction bases unmatched: 4. Germline V lookup: CDR1 SQVTM, CDR2 ANQGSEA. The CDR3 loop is CSVEEPGQGSYNEQFF. The CDR3 DNA is TGCAGCGTTGAAGAGCCGGGACAGGGTTCCTACAATGAGCAGTTCTTC.

This clonotype has ten or more counts. The chain recombines TRBV18 with TRBJ2-3, with 10 bases lining up with TRBD1. V gave up 2 bases and J gave up 2 bases; unmatched junction bases: 1. CDR1 is KGHSH and CDR2 is LQKENI in the germline V gene. The CDR3 sequence is 15 residues long. CDR3 protein: CASSPRQGATDTQYF. In nucleotides, the CDR3 is TGTGCCAGCTCACCAAGACAGGGGGCCACAGATACGCAGTATTTT.

The gene calls are TRBV7-2 and TRBJ1-2, with 8 bases that match TRBD1. Unmatched junction bases numbered 10, after V lost 6 bases and J lost 7 bases. Germline V CDR1 and CDR2: SGHTA, FQGNSA. CDR3 size: 14 residues. The CDR3 here is CASRQPRGRGGYTF. The CDR3 coding sequence is TGTGCCAGCAGACAACCCAGGGGGCGAGGTGGCTACACCTTC. The full variable domain, its missing parts supplied by reference TRBV7-2 and TRBJ1-2, is GAGVSQSPSNKVTEKGKDVELRCDPISGHTALYWYRQSLGQGLEFLIYFQGNSAPDKSGLPSDRFSAERTGGSVSTLTIQRTQQEDSAVYLCASRQPRGRGGYTFGSGTRLTVV.

This clonotype was recorded at least ten times. The DNA for the CDR3 is TGTGCCACCAGTGAATTAGGGGAGACCCAGTACTTC. Its protein is CATSELGETQYF. The chain couples TRBV24-1 to TRBJ2-5; D unclear. Trimming took off 4 bases at V and 5 bases at J, with 7 bases between the two ends. The germline CDR1 and CDR2 sequences are KGHDR and SFDVKD. CDR3 length equals 12 residues.

This rearrangement joins TRBV4-3 to TRBJ2-7, with D perhaps matching TRBD1 or TRBD2 (5 bases each). The V end lost 0 bases, the J end lost 0 bases, and 18 bases lay between the germline ends. Germline V gives CDR1 LGHNA, CDR2 YSLEER. The CDR3 is 18 amino acids. Here the CDR3 reads CASSQDLFGTASSYEQYF. The CDR3 bases are TGCGCCAGCAGCCAAGATCTATTTGGGACCGCTAGCTCCTACGAGCAGTACTTC.

This clonotype has a count of ten or more. The V gene is TRBV28, the J gene TRBJ1-1; the D gene is possibly TRBD1 (6 bases). Per germline, CDR1 MDHEN and CDR2 SYDVKM. V was pared by 4 bases and J by 0 bases, with 12 bases between. The CDR3 extends over 15 amino acids. The CDR3 nucleotides are TGTGCCAGCAGTTCAGGCGGGACACTGAACACTGAAGCTTTCTTT. Translated: CASSSGGTLNTEAFF.

The count of this clonotype is one. The V gene is TRBV2, the J gene TRBJ2-3, with D possibly TRBD1 on 6 matching bases. Germline V lookup: CDR1 SNHLY, CDR2 FYNNEI. V was shortened by 7 bases and J by 8 bases, with 13 bases between the two germline ends. The length of the CDR3 is 12 residues. The CDR3 nucleotides read TGTGCCAGCAACCCCTTAGGGGGTACGCAGTATTTT. This gives the protein CASNPLGGTQYF.

The genes are TRBV5-5 and TRBJ1-5; maybe TRBD1 (5 bases). V was pared by 3 bases and J by 5 bases, with 21 bases between. Per germline, CDR1 SGHKS and CDR2 YYEKEE (reference sequence). There are 17 residues in the CDR3. In nucleotides, the CDR3 is TGTGCCAGCAGCTACACACCAGGGACGCCTGTATATCAGCCCCAGCATTTT. Amino acid sequence: CASSYTPGTPVYQPQHF.

This clonotype was detected ten times or more. This chain connects TRBV4-2 to TRBJ2-3, with D uncertain. CDR3 size: 16 residues. Germline V lookup: CDR1 LGHNA, CDR2 YNFKEQ. Between the trimmed V and J ends, which lost 0 bases and 1 base, there was a span of 11 bases. The CDR3 bases are TGTGCCAGCAGCCAAGATCAAGCGTTCGGCACAGATACGCAGTATTTT. Translation: CASSQDQAFGTDTQYF.

Regarding this clonotype: The junction does not match germline at one end; this may be a read error. The chain carries TRBV4-2 and TRBJ2-2; 9 nucleotides agree with TRBD1. The CDR3 contains 16 residues. CDR1 is LGHNA and CDR2 is YNFKEQ in the germline V gene. The CDR3 DNA is TGTGCCAGCAGACGAACGGGACAGGGAAACAACGGGGAGCTCTTTTTT. Protein product: CASRRTGQGNNGELFF.

This clonotype was detected many times. The chain employs TRBV7-6 and TRBJ2-1, with no clear D. The germline V and J ends were trimmed by 5 bases and 7 bases, with 15 bases remaining between them. The germline gives CDR1 SGHVS, CDR2 FNYEAQ. The CDR3 has 14 residues. The DNA for the CDR3 is TGTGCCAGCAGCCCCCTTTTGGTCCGGAATGAGCAGTTCTTC. This gives the protein CASSPLLVRNEQFF.

At least ten counts were recorded for this clonotype. The CDR3 sequence is CASSLGREQPQHF. The CDR3 DNA reads as TGTGCCAGCAGCTTAGGGAGGGAACAACCCCAGCATTTT. J is TRBJ1-5 and V is TRBV7-2, with no clear D. CDR1 is SGHTA, CDR2 FQGNSA, per germline. The CDR3 runs to 13 residues. Trimming took off 1 base at V and 10 bases at J, with 11 bases between the two ends.

This clonotype was seen ten or more times. The V call is TRBV5-1, the J call TRBJ2-7, with TRBD1 matching over 12 bases. The CDR3 runs to 20 residues. Unmatched junction bases numbered 17, after V lost 0 bases and J lost 4 bases. Germline V gene data show CDR1 as SGHRS and CDR2 as YFSETQ. The CDR3 protein is CASSLGTGTGGGRLPYEQYF. In nucleotides, the CDR3 is TGCGCCAGCAGCTTGGGTACCGGGACAGGGGGCGGAAGGCTCCCTTACGAGCAGTACTTC.

This clonotype was recorded many times. The rearrangement joins TRBV7-2 to TRBJ2-7; TRBD1 is a possible D gene (6 bases). Trimming stripped 0 bases from V and 2 bases from J, with 8 bases between. This CDR3 comprises 14 residues. CDR1 and CDR2 (germline): SGHTA, FQGNSA. The CDR3 protein is CASSLAGAAYEQYF. CDR3 bases: TGTGCCAGCAGCTTAGCGGGGGCTGCCTACGAGCAGTACTTC.

The J gene is TRBJ2-1, the V gene TRBV6-2 or TRBV6-3; D is possibly TRBD1 (6 bases). Germline V gives CDR1 MNHEY, CDR2 SVGEGT. The V gene lost 5 bases and the J gene lost 8 bases, with 19 bases spanning the gap. This CDR3 has 15 residues. This CDR3 reads CASSGSGQWPYEQFF. CDR3 sequence (DNA): TGTGCCAGCAGTGGAAGCGGACAGTGGCCCTATGAGCAGTTCTTC.

Of note for this clonotype: It may be a read error: a sequence one base away is much more abundant. The CDR3 carries no conserved terminal phenylalanine or tryptophan, so it likely arises from a read error. CDR3 coding DNA: TGTGCCAGCGGTAGGACAGGGAACTATGGCTACACCTGC. It codes for CASGRTGNYGYTC. This sequence joins TRBV27 and TRBJ1-2; TRBD1 matches 8 bases. V lost 8 bases and J lost 2; bases outside the gene matches: 4. Germline CDR1 reads MNHEY; CDR2 reads SMNVEV (reference sequence). The CDR3 is made up of 13 amino acids.

Many counts were recorded for this clonotype. The chain recombines TRBV12-3 or TRBV12-4 with TRBJ2-3, with a weak D call TRBD2 (5 bases). The V end was cut by 1 base, the J end by 2 bases, with 13 bases between. CDR3 size: 16 residues. The CDR3 DNA reads as TGTGCCAGCAGTTTAGTTTTGGACTGGAACACAGATACGCAGTATTTT. It yields the protein CASSLVLDWNTDTQYF.

This clonotype was observed once. The junction departs from the called germline gene at one end, perhaps through a read error. This sequence joins TRBV12-5 and TRBJ2-5; D is possibly TRBD1 or TRBD2 (5 bases each). The CDR3 spans 16 residues. Germline CDR1 reads LGHNT; CDR2 reads FRNRAP. The CDR3 sequence: CASGLGSTAGTENQYF. DNA of the CDR3: TGTGCTAGTGGTTTGGGAAGCACAGCAGGGACGGAGAACCAGTACTTC.

This clonotype was detected ten times or more. The chain uses TRBV7-2 and TRBJ2-2; 9 positions agree with TRBD1. The germline V gene has CDR1 SGHTA and CDR2 FQGNSA. This CDR3 has 15 amino acids. Germline trimming cut 5 bases from V and 5 bases from J; bases unmatched to any gene: 6. CDR3 protein: CASSHRDRVTGELFF. The CDR3 DNA reads as TGTGCCAGCAGCCACCGGGACAGGGTGACCGGGGAGCTGTTTTTT.

This clonotype was seen at least ten times. The chain uses TRBV20-1 and TRBJ1-5; D possibly corresponds to TRBD1 (6 bases). The CDR3 has 14 amino acids. Germline-derived CDR1 and CDR2 are DFQATT and SNEGSKA (reference sequence). The ends were cut back, 3 bases at V and 3 bases at J, with 12 bases in the middle. The CDR3 protein is CSASHGGPNQPQHF. CDR3 sequence (DNA): TGCAGTGCTAGTCACGGGGGCCCCAATCAGCCCCAGCATTTT.

This clonotype was seen repeatedly, ten times or more. The chain has TRBV5-1 and TRBJ1-2; 7 bases match TRBD1. The CDR3 totals 13 residues. V trimming: 2 bases; J trimming: 6 bases; junction bases outside the gene matches: 4. The germline gives CDR1 SGHRS, CDR2 YFSETQ. For the CDR3, the DNA is TGCGCCAGCAGCTTAAGACAGGGCGATGGCTACACCTTC. It yields the protein CASSLRQGDGYTF.

V usage is TRBV10-3 and J usage is TRBJ2-2; D gene unclear. CDR1 is ENHRY and CDR2 is SYGVKD in the germline V gene. This CDR3 has 10 amino acids. Trimming took off 8 bases at V and 11 bases at J, with 9 bases between the two ends. The CDR3 region has the DNA TGTGCCATCGGGATAGTTGAGCTGTTTTTT. Translating gives CAIGIVELFF.

The rearrangement uses TRBV18 and TRBJ2-7; D is unresolved. Germline assignment: CDR1 KGHSH and CDR2 LQKENI. Deletions cut 3 bases from V and 3 bases from J, with 9 bases between. The CDR3 runs to 13 residues. For the CDR3, the DNA is TGTGCCAGCTCACCCTTTAGGGTCTACGAGCAGTACTTC. Encoded protein: CASSPFRVYEQYF. Full variable domain (outside the CDR3, taken from reference TRBV18 and TRBJ2-7): NAGVMQNPRHLVRRRGQEARLRCSPMKGHSHVYWYRQLPEEGLKFMVYLQKENIIDESGMPKERFSAEFPKEGPSILRIQQVVRGDSAAYFCASSPFRVYEQYFGPGTRLTVT.

V is TRBV6-6 and J is TRBJ2-5; D possibly uses TRBD1 or TRBD2 (6 bases each). Germline CDR1 and CDR2: MNHNY and SVGAGI (reference sequence). This CDR3 comprises 13 residues. V was pared by 8 bases and J by 3 bases, with 13 bases between. The CDR3 loop reads CASEGGLEETQYF. In DNA, the CDR3 is TGTGCCAGCGAAGGGGGACTGGAAGAGACCCAGTACTTC.

This clonotype was picked up many times. The rearrangement uses TRBV6-6 and TRBJ1-6; 7 bases match TRBD1. Germline assignment: CDR1 MNHNY and CDR2 SVGAGI (reference sequence). After removal of 5 bases from V and 10 bases from J, the junction contained 11 bases not matched to a gene. CDR3 size: 15 residues. CDR3 in amino acids: CASSNLRQGGSPLHF. The DNA of the CDR3 is TGTGCCAGCAGTAACCTCAGACAGGGAGGCTCACCCCTCCACTTT.

The chain combines TRBV27 with TRBJ2-3; D is perhaps TRBD2 (6 bases). The J call may be incorrect, as the DNA end agrees better with TRBJ2-7. This CDR3 is built from 14 residues. Per germline, CDR1 MNHEY and CDR2 SMNVEV (reference sequence). The CDR3 region has the DNA TGTGCCAGCAGTTTATTTCAGATGGGGGGCGAGCAGTACTTC. Its translation: CASSLFQMGGEQYF.

The table lists this clonotype with many counts. The chain employs TRBV7-2 and TRBJ1-2, with 10 bases fitting TRBD1. The ends lost 6 bases at V and 3 bases at J; junction bases unmatched: 4. The CDR3 consists of 14 residues. Per the germline V gene, CDR1 is SGHTA and CDR2 is FQGNSA. The CDR3 loop is CASRRDRGDYGYTF. The CDR3 DNA is TGTGCCAGCAGGAGGGACAGGGGAGACTATGGCTACACCTTC.